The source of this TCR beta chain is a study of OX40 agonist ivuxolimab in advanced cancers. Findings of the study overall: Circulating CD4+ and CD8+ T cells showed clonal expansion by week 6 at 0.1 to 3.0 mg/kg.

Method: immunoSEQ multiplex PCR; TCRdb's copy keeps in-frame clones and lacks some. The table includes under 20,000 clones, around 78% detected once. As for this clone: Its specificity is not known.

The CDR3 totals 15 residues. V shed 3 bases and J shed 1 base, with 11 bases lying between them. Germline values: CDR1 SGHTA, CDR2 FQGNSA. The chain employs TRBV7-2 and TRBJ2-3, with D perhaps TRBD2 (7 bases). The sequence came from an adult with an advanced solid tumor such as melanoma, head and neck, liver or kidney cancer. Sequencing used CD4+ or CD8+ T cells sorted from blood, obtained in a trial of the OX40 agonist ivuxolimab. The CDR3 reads CASSLGGGRTDTQYF. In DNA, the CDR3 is TGTGCCAGCAGCTTGGGAGGGGGGCGCACAGATACGCAGTATTTT. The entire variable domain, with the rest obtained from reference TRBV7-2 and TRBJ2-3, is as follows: GAGVSQSPSNKVTEKGKDVELRCDPISGHTALYWYRQSLGQGLEFLIYFQGNSAPDKSGLPSDRFSAERTGGSVSTLTIQRTQQEDSAVYLCASSLGGGRTDTQYFGPGTRLTVL.